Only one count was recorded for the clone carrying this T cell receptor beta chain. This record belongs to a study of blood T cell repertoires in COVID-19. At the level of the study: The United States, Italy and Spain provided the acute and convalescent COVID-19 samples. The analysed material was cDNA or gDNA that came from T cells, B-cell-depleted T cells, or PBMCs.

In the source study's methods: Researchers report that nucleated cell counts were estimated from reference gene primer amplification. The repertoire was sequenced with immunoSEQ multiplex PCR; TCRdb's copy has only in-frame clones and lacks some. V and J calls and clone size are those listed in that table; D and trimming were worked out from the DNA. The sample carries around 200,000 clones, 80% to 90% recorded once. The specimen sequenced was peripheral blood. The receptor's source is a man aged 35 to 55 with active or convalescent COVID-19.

DNA of the CDR3: TGTGCCTGGAGTACAGGACAGGGGAACCAGCCCCAGCATTTT. Translation gives CAWSTGQGNQPQHF. The rearrangement links TRBV30 to TRBJ1-5; TRBD1 matches 9 bases. V lost 2 bases and J lost 7; bases outside the gene matches: 6. Germline V gene lookup returns CDR1 GTSNPN and CDR2 SVGIG (reference sequence). CDR3 length: 14 amino acids.